This T cell receptor (beta chain) was identified in a study of T-cell reconstitution after alpha-beta-depleted transplantation in children. Study-level findings and limits: The study traced high day-60 TCRbeta diversity in some patients to surviving recipient T cells and thymic progenitors.

A word on this clonotype: Its antigen is not known.

CDR3 length: 18 residues. CDR1 and CDR2 (germline): LGHDT, YNNKEL (reference sequence). Trimming at V came to 6 bases and at J to 4 bases, leaving 16 bases not matched to a gene. The authors prepared the TCRbeta library with unique molecular identifiers. TCRdb itself ran the PCR reads through MiXCR, one entry per CDR3 protein. The sample lists around 200,000 distinct CDR3 sequences, approximately 15% occurring once. The sequenced sample was PBMCs, mostly from graft donor cells, obtained 360 days after TCRalphabeta/CD19-depleted stem cell transplant. This receptor was identified in a male patient aged 2 to 9 who had a stem cell transplant for acute lymphoblastic leukemia, so the T cells may come from the graft donor. The chain uses TRBV3-1 and TRBJ2-7; 12 bases are a match to TRBD2. For the CDR3, the DNA is TGTGCCAGCAGTTCCACTAGGGCCACTAGCGGGGGGTCGTACGAGCAGTACTTC. This encodes CASSSTRATSGGSYEQYF.